The 20 T cell receptor beta chains reported below all come from one sample, sequenced in a study of cytomegalovirus exposure and HLA in healthy donors. The PCR had 60 Vbeta and 13 Jbeta primers. Libraries were prepared by immunoSEQ multiplex PCR; TCRdb keeps only in-frame clonotypes and omits some of them. In the table there are some 140,000 clones, roughly 77% of which are singletons. The sequenced sample was PBMCs. The receptor set was obtained from a man aged 25 to 45 in good health and CMV-seropositive.

This clone was counted between two and nine times. The V call is TRBV5-1, the J call TRBJ1-5, with a tentative D call TRBD1 (6 bases). The CDR3 is 15 residues long. The V and J ends lost 0 bases and 6 bases respectively, with 13 bases between them. The germline CDR1 and CDR2 sequences are SGHRS and YFSETQ. CDR3 protein: CASSLVPGASQPQHF. Written as DNA, the CDR3 is TGCGCCAGCAGCTTGGTACCAGGGGCTAGTCAGCCCCAGCATTTT.

This clone has a handful of counts. The chain uses TRBV9 and TRBJ2-1; D may be TRBD2 (5 bases). Germline V CDR1 and CDR2: SGDLS, YYNGEE. This CDR3 is built from 13 residues. The V gene lost 4 bases and the J gene lost 6 bases, with 11 bases spanning the gap. The chain's CDR3 is CASSLRLFNEQFF. CDR3 DNA sequence: TGTGCCAGCAGCCTTCGACTATTCAATGAGCAGTTCTTC.

This chain uses TRBV27 with TRBJ1-1, with TRBD1 identical over 10 bases. Germline CDR1 MNHEY, CDR2 SMNVEV (reference sequence). J was trimmed by 4 bases and V by 3 bases; bases with no gene match: 5. This CDR3 has 15 amino acids. The CDR3 bases are TGTGCCAGCAGTTTCACGGGACAGGGGCGCACTGAAGCTTTCTTT. This codes for CASSFTGQGRTEAFF.

J is TRBJ2-1 and V is TRBV9; 11 nucleotides align to TRBD2. The CDR3 totals 16 residues. Germline CDR1 SGDLS, CDR2 YYNGEE. Trimming removed 4 bases from V and 2 bases from J; junction bases left unmatched: 5. The CDR3 sequence: CASSSIAGGPYNEQFF. The CDR3 DNA is TGTGCCAGCAGCTCCATAGCGGGGGGGCCCTACAATGAGCAGTTCTTC.

J is TRBJ2-5 and V is TRBV6-6; 9 positions agree with TRBD1. J was trimmed by 2 bases and V by 5 bases; bases with no gene match: 6. CDR1 and CDR2 from the germline V gene are MNHNY and SVGAGI (reference sequence). CDR3 length: 15 residues. The CDR3 DNA sequence: TGTGCCAGCAGTGCGGGACAGGGCTTTCAAGAGACCCAGTACTTC. Translation: CASSAGQGFQETQYF.

The rearrangement links TRBV11-2 to TRBJ2-1, with 8 positions matching TRBD2. CDR3 length: 14 amino acids. Per the germline V gene, CDR1 is SGHAT and CDR2 is FQNNGV. J was trimmed by 6 bases and V by 1 base; bases with no gene match: 2. The CDR3: CASSLAGGGNEQFF. DNA of the CDR3: TGTGCCAGCAGCTTAGCGGGAGGGGGCAATGAGCAGTTCTTC.

This clone has just one count. J is TRBJ2-1 and V is TRBV7-7, with a tentative D call TRBD2 (6 bases). There are 13 residues in the CDR3. The germline V gene has CDR1 SSHAT and CDR2 FNYEAQ (reference sequence). V lost 5 bases and J 10 bases, leaving 15 bases between the germline ends. CDR3 sequence: CASSQIGGREQFF. DNA for the CDR3: TGTGCCAGCAGCCAGATCGGGGGAAGGGAGCAGTTCTTC.

The table lists this clone with a count of one. The chain is built from TRBV7-8 and TRBJ2-7; 12 bases agree with TRBD2. Unmatched junction bases numbered 12, after V lost 0 bases and J lost 6 bases. CDR1 is SGHVS, CDR2 FQNEAQ, per germline. The CDR3 totals 18 residues. This chain's CDR3 is CASSLATGTSGHTCEQYF. The DNA of the CDR3 is TGTGCCAGCAGCTTAGCCACCGGGACTAGCGGGCACACCTGCGAGCAGTACTTC.

The CDR3 is CASSPGESSGANVLTF. For the CDR3, the DNA is TGCGCCAGCAGCCCAGGGGAGAGCTCTGGGGCCAACGTCCTGACTTTC. V and J are TRBV5-1 and TRBJ2-6; D may be TRBD1 (6 bases). Trimming took off 4 bases at V and 0 bases at J, with 11 bases between the two ends. CDR3 size: 16 residues. In germline, CDR1 is SGHRS, CDR2 YFSETQ.

This clone was detected only a few times. The chain employs TRBV5-8 and TRBJ2-5, with 10 nucleotides matching TRBD1. The CDR3 is 15 amino acids. Unmatched junction bases numbered 4, after V lost 3 bases and J lost 2 bases. In germline, CDR1 is SGHTS, CDR2 YDEGEE. The CDR3 bases are TGTGCCAGCAGCTACCGGACAGGGGGGCAAGAGACCCAGTACTTC. Amino acids: CASSYRTGGQETQYF.

The chain employs TRBV11-3 and TRBJ2-6; D is perhaps TRBD1 (5 bases). There are 13 residues in the CDR3. In germline, CDR1 is SGHNT, CDR2 YENEEA. Trimming shortened V by 5 bases and J by 4 bases, and 6 bases separated the two germline ends. CDR3 amino acids: CASSGAGANVLTF. CDR3 bases: TGTGCCAGCAGCGGGGCGGGGGCCAACGTCCTGACTTTC.

The CDR3 loop is CANLTMGQGRANYGYTF. For the CDR3, the DNA is TGTGCCAATTTAACTATGGGACAGGGAAGGGCTAACTATGGCTACACCTTC. This rearrangement joins TRBV19 to TRBJ1-2; 9 bases line up with TRBD1. J gave up 0 bases and V 10 bases, and 15 bases lay outside the gene matches. The CDR3 covers 17 residues. Germline V gene sequence: CDR1 LNHDA, CDR2 SQIVND (reference sequence).

As regards this clone: This same CDR3 is encoded by further DNA sequences in the sample. This chain joins TRBV6-5 and TRBJ1-4, with D perhaps matching TRBD1 (5 bases). Germline assignment: CDR1 MNHEY and CDR2 SVGAGI. V shed 1 base and J shed 5 bases, with 11 bases lying between them. The CDR3 loop spans 15 amino acids. CDR3 DNA sequence: TGTGCCAGCAGTTACTTGCGGGGACCCAATGAAAAACTGTTTTTT. Protein sequence: CASSYLRGPNEKLFF.

The rearrangement uses TRBV14 and TRBJ1-1, with no clear D. V lost 2 bases to trimming and J lost 0 bases, with 4 bases between them. The CDR3 length is 13 residues. Germline lookup yields CDR1 SGHDN and CDR2 FVKESK. CDR3 coding DNA: TGTGCCAGCAGCCAAACGGTGAACACTGAAGCTTTCTTT. Amino acid sequence: CASSQTVNTEAFF.

The CDR3 coding sequence is TGTGCCATCAGTGAGTCGGGACTAGCGGGAGGCGAGACCCAGTACTTC. This encodes CAISESGLAGGETQYF. The V gene is TRBV10-3, the J gene TRBJ2-5; 15 bases match TRBD2. V lost 0 bases, J lost 5 bases, and 1 base stayed unmatched. In germline, CDR1 is ENHRY, CDR2 SYGVKD. There are 16 residues in the CDR3.

This rearrangement joins TRBV30 to TRBJ1-5; D is uncertain. The CDR3 is 13 amino acids. Trimming removed 1 base at V and 4 bases at J, with 8 bases between. Germline V gene sequence: CDR1 GTSNPN, CDR2 SVGIG (reference sequence). CDR3 amino acids: CAWSGQSNQPQHF. The CDR3 DNA sequence: TGTGCCTGGAGTGGGCAGTCTAATCAGCCCCAGCATTTT.

This clone was counted a single time. The chain employs TRBV19 and TRBJ2-5; D perhaps matches TRBD2 (6 bases). The length of the CDR3 is 14 residues. Germline CDR1 reads LNHDA; CDR2 reads SQIVND (reference sequence). The V and J ends lost 3 bases and 5 bases respectively, with 13 bases between them. The CDR3 nucleotides read TGTGCCAGTAGTATTGGGGGAGGCCCTGAGACCCAGTACTTC. It yields the protein CASSIGGGPETQYF. The variable domain in full, completed from reference TRBV19 and TRBJ2-5, reads DGGITQSPKYLFRKEGQNVTLSCEQNLNHDAMYWYRQDPGQGLRLIYYSQIVNDFQKGDIAEGYSVSREKKESFPLTVTSAQKNPTAFYLCASSIGGGPETQYFGPGTRLLVL.

The V and J genes are TRBV6-1 and TRBJ1-1; D gene uncertain. V was trimmed by 2 bases and J by 1 base, leaving 5 bases between them. The germline V gene encodes CDR1 MNHNS and CDR2 SASEGT. The CDR3 length is 13 residues. CDR3 loop: CASSERGNTEAFF. In DNA, the CDR3 is TGTGCCAGCAGTGAACGGGGGAACACTGAAGCTTTCTTT.

In its sample, this clone was seen a few times. J is TRBJ2-1 and V is TRBV9; 7 bases map to TRBD1. Germline assignment: CDR1 SGDLS and CDR2 YYNGEE. V trimming: 0 bases; J trimming: 3 bases; junction bases outside the gene matches: 6. The CDR3 contains 16 residues. The CDR3 here is CASSVAFTGVYNEQFF. In nucleotides, the CDR3 is TGTGCCAGCAGCGTAGCTTTTACAGGGGTCTACAATGAGCAGTTCTTC.

This chain uses TRBV18 with TRBJ2-7, with 11 bases matching TRBD1. V lost 6 bases to trimming and J lost 7 bases; unmatched junction nucleotides: 11. This CDR3 is built from 15 residues. Germline-derived CDR1 and CDR2 are KGHSH and LQKENI. CDR3 amino acids: CASSPGQGVVWEQYF. The CDR3 DNA is TGTGCCAGCTCGCCGGGACAGGGGGTCGTCTGGGAGCAGTACTTC.